This T cell receptor (beta chain) was sequenced in a study of control samples from healthy donors and cancer patients. Profiled with immunoSEQ multiplex PCR; TCRdb holds only in-frame clones, not every one. The data show about 50,000 clones, with around 90% seen just once and around 0.78% held by the top ten. The length of the CDR3 is 17 residues. With 0 bases removed from V and 1 base from J, the gap between germline ends came to 15 bases. Germline loops: CDR1 ENHRY, CDR2 SYGVKD. Sequenced material: PBMCs. The receptor's source is a man younger than 40 with colorectal cancer. The chain employs TRBV10-3 and TRBJ1-1, with D perhaps matching TRBD1 (6 bases). CDR3 coding DNA: TGTGCCATCAGTGAGTCCACGGGGGGCACTGCGAACACTGAAGCTTTCTTT. This translates into CAISESTGGTANTEAFF.